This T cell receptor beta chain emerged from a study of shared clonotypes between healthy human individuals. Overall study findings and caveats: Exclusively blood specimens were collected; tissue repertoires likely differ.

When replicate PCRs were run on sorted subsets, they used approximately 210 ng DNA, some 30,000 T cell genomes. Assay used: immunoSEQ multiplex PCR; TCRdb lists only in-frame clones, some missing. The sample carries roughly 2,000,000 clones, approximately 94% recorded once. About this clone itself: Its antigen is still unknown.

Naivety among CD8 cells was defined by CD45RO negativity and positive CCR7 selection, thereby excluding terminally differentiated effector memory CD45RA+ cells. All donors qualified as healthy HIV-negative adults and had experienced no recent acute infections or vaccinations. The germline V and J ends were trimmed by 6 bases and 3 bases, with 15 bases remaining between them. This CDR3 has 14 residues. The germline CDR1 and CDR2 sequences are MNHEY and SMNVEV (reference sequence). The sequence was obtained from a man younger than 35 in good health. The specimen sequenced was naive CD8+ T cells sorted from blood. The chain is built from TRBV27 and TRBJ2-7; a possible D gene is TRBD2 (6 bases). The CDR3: CASRGGLALYEQYF. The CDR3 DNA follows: TGTGCCAGCAGGGGGGGATTGGCGCTCTACGAGCAGTACTTC.